This T cell receptor (beta chain) came from a study of T-cell memory formation after mild COVID-19. Study summary: Clusters were largely donor specific.

There are 11 residues in the CDR3. With 6 bases removed from V and 8 bases from J, the gap between germline ends came to 8 bases. This clonotype was counted only a few times. TCR alpha and TCR beta cDNA libraries with sample barcodes and UMIs came from 5'RACE using constant-segment primers. TCRdb reprocessed the 5' RACE reads via MiXCR and lists one record per CDR3 protein. The table lists about 130,000 distinct CDR3 sequences, 15% to 20% of them singletons. Sequenced input: PBMCs or a T cell subset sorted from them (not recorded which). The rearrangement uses TRBV12-3 or TRBV12-4 and TRBJ2-1; D unresolved. This clonotype originated in a man aged 18 to 29 who had mild COVID-19 (a few samples of this study predate the infection). Cell type and time point are not known. CDR3: CASRNPHEQFF. The CDR3 DNA is TGTGCCAGCAGAAATCCCCATGAGCAGTTCTTC.